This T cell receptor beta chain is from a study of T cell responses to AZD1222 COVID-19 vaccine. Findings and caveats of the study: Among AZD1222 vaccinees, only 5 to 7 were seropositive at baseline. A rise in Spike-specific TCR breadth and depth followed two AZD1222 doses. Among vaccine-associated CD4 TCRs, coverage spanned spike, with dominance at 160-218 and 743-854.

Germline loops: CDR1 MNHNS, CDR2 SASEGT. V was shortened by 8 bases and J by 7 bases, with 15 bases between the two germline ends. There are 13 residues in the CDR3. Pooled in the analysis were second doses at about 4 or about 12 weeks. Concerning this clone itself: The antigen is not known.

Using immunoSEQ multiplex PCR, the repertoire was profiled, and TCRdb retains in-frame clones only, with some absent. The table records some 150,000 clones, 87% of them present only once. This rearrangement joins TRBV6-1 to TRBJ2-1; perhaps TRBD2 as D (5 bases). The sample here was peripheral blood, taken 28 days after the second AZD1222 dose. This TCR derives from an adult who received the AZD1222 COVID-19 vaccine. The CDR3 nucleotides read TGTGCCAGCGGGGTCGTCCGAGGGAATGAGCAGTTCTTC. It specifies CASGVVRGNEQFF.